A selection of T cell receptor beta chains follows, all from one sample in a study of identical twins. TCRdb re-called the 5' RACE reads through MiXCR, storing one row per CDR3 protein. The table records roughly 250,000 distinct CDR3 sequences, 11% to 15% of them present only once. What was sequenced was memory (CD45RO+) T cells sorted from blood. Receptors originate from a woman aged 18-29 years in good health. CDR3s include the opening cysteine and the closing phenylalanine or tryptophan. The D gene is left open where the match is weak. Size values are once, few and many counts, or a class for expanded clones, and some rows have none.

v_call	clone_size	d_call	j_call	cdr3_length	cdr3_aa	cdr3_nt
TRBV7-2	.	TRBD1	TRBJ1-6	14	CASSFSGGDSPLHF	TGTGCCAGCAGCTTTTCAGGGGGGGATTCACCCCTCCACTTT
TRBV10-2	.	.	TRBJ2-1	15	CASNPLGGSYNEQFF	TGCGCCAGCAACCCCCTAGGGGGCTCCTACAATGAGCAGTTCTTC
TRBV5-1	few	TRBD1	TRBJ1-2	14	CASSKDRGSLGYTF	TGCGCCAGCAGCAAAGACAGGGGAAGCCTTGGCTACACCTTC
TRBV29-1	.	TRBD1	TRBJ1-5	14	CSARTGRNNQPQHF	TGCAGCGCCCGGACAGGGAGAAACAATCAGCCCCAGCATTTT
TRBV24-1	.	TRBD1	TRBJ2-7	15	CATSDMGQGSYEQYF	TGTGCCACCAGTGATATGGGACAGGGCTCCTACGAGCAGTACTTC
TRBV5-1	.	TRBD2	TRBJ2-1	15	CASSNLAGAHNEQFF	TGCGCCAGCAGTAATCTAGCGGGAGCGCACAATGAGCAGTTCTTC
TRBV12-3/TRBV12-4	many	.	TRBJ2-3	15	CASSPSWGKADTQYF	TGTGCCAGCAGTCCTTCGTGGGGTAAGGCAGATACGCAGTATTTT
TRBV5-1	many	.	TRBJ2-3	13	CASSLVGEDTQYF	TGCGCCAGCAGCTTGGTTGGAGAAGATACGCAGTATTTT
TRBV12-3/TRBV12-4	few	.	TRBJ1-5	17	CASSLAGAHDSNQPQHF	TGTGCCAGCAGTTTAGCAGGGGCCCACGATAGCAATCAGCCCCAGCATTTT
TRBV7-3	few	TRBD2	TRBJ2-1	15	CASSLTAGGYNEQFF	TGTGCCAGCAGCTTAACGGCGGGGGGATACAATGAGCAGTTCTTC
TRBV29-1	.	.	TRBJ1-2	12	CSVGHFASGYTF	TGCAGCGTGGGCCACTTCGCCAGCGGCTACACCTTC
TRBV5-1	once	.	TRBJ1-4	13	CASSGATNEKLFF	TGCGCCAGCAGCGGTGCAACTAATGAAAAACTGTTTTTT
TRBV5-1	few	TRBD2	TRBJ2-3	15	CASSAGLAGADTQYF	TGCGCCAGCAGCGCCGGACTAGCGGGGGCAGATACGCAGTATTTT
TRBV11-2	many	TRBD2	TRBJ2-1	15	CASSLSGGTYNEQFF	TGTGCCAGCAGCTTATCGGGGGGAACCTACAATGAGCAGTTCTTC
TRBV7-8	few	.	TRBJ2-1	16	CASSLLPGALYNEQFF	TGTGCCAGCAGCTTACTCCCAGGGGCCCTCTACAATGAGCAGTTCTTC
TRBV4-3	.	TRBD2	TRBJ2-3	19	CASSQILAGETASTDTQYF	TGCGCCAGCAGCCAGATACTAGCGGGGGAAACCGCTAGCACAGATACGCAGTATTTT
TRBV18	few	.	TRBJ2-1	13	CASSPPVHNEQFF	TGTGCCAGCTCACCACCTGTCCACAATGAGCAGTTCTTC
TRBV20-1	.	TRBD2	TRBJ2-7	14	CSGTEAGETYEQYF	TGCAGTGGTACAGAAGCGGGAGAGACCTACGAGCAGTACTTC
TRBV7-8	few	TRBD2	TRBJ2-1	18	CASSIAKLAGGSYNEQFF	TGTGCCAGCAGCATAGCAAAATTAGCGGGGGGGTCCTACAATGAGCAGTTCTTC
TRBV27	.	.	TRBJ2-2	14	CATAIGENTGELFF	TGTGCCACCGCCATAGGGGAAAACACCGGGGAGCTGTTTTTT
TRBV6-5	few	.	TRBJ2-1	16	CASSYNFQRDIYEQFF	TGTGCCAGCAGTTACAATTTTCAGCGGGACATTTATGAGCAGTTCTTC
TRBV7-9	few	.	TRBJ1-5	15	CASSPPGAWGQPQHF	TGTGCCAGCAGCCCCCCGGGGGCATGGGGGCAGCCCCAGCATTTT
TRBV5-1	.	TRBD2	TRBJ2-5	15	CASRPGTSGQETQYF	TGCGCCAGCAGACCCGGGACTAGCGGCCAAGAGACCCAGTACTTC
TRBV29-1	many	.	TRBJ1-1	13	CSVVSASDTEAFF	TGCAGCGTTGTCAGTGCCAGTGATACTGAAGCTTTCTTT
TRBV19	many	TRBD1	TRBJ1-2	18	CASSPPRGQGARYYGYTF	TGTGCCAGTAGTCCTCCAAGGGGACAGGGGGCACGGTACTATGGCTACACCTTC
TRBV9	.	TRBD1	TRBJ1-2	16	CASSAGTATLGYGYTF	TGTGCCAGCAGCGCGGGGACAGCTACCTTGGGCTATGGCTACACCTTC
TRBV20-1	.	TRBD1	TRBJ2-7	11	CSGRGGGEQYF	TGCAGTGGTAGAGGGGGCGGGGAGCAGTACTTC
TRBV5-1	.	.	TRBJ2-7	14	CASSFVGKGFEQYF	TGCGCCAGCAGCTTTGTGGGAAAGGGCTTCGAGCAGTACTTC
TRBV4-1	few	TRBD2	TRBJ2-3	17	CASRHGGLAGVADTQYF	TGCGCCAGCCGCCATGGAGGACTAGCGGGAGTTGCAGATACGCAGTATTTT
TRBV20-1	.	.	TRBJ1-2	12	CSATREDYGYTF	TGCAGTGCTACTCGAGAGGACTATGGCTACACCTTC
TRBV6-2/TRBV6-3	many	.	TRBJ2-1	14	CASPKGSSYNEQFF	TGTGCCAGCCCCAAGGGGAGCTCCTACAATGAGCAGTTCTTC
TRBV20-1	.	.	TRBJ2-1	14	CSAQGLRGNNEQFF	TGCAGTGCTCAGGGACTCAGAGGGAACAATGAGCAGTTCTTC
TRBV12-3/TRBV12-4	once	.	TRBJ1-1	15	CASTPRGGAHVEAFF	TGTGCCAGCACCCCCCGAGGGGGGGCGCATGTAGAGGCTTTCTTT
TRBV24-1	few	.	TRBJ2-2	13	CATSDGRTGELFF	TGTGCCACCAGTGACGGGCGGACCGGGGAGCTGTTTTTT
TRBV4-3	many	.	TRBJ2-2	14	CASSPSDNTGELFF	TGCGCCAGCAGCCCATCCGACAACACCGGGGAGCTGTTTTTT
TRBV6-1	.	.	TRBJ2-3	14	CASTRGLRTDTQYF	TGTGCCAGCACCAGGGGCCTCCGCACAGATACGCAGTATTTT
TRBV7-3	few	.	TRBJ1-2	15	CASSPGGLRDYGYTF	TGTGCCAGCAGCCCTGGGGGGCTTCGGGACTATGGCTACACCTTC
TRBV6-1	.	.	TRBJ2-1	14	CASSLRLVYNEQFF	TGTGCCAGCAGCCTAAGACTAGTTTACAATGAGCAGTTCTTC
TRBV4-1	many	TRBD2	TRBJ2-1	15	CASSPGLAGGYQEFF	TGCGCCAGCAGCCCGGGACTAGCGGGAGGCTATCAAGAGTTCTTC
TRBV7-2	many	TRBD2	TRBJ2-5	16	CASSLGFAGEGQTQYF	TGTGCCAGCAGCTTAGGCTTCGCGGGAGAAGGGCAGACCCAGTACTTC
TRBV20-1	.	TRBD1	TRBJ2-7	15	CSSHDPGTDHYEQYF	TGCAGCTCCCATGACCCCGGGACAGATCATTACGAGCAGTACTTC
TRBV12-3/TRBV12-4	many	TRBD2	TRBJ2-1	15	CASSQSGSSYNEQFF	TGTGCCAGCTCTCAAAGCGGGAGCTCCTACAATGAGCAGTTCTTC
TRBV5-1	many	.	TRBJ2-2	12	CASIGGPGELFF	TGCGCCAGCATCGGGGGCCCCGGGGAGCTGTTTTTT
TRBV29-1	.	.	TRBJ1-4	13	CSVKSATNEKLFF	TGCAGCGTCAAGAGTGCAACTAATGAAAAACTGTTTTTT
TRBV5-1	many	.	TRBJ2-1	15	CASGRLPSSYNEQFF	TGCGCCAGCGGAAGGCTCCCGAGCTCCTACAATGAGCAGTTCTTC
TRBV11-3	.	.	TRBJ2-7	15	CASSLLSGGSYEQYF	TGTGCCAGCAGCTTACTGTCGGGCGGATCCTACGAGCAGTACTTC
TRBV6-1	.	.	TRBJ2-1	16	CASSPPGGVTYNEQFF	TGTGCCAGCAGTCCCCCCGGAGGGGTGACCTACAATGAGCAGTTCTTC
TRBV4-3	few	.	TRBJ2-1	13	CASSQDGQLMQFF	TGCGCCAGCAGCCAAGATGGCCAACTCATGCAGTTCTTC
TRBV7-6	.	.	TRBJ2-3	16	CASSLLRRGSTDTQYF	TGTGCCAGCAGCTTATTGAGACGGGGGAGCACAGATACGCAGTATTTT
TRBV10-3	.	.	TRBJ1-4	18	CAISPGQHDGTTSQKLFF	TGTGCCATCAGCCCGGGACAACATGATGGGACCACCTCTCAAAAACTGTTTTTT
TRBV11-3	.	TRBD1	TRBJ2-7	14	CASSSGTGSHEQYF	TGTGCCAGCAGCTCCGGGACAGGGTCCCACGAGCAGTACTTC
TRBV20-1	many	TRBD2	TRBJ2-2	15	CSASDFTSGTGELFF	TGCAGTGCTTCCGACTTTACTAGCGGCACCGGGGAGCTGTTTTTT
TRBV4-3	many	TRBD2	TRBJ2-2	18	CASSQELAGPSRPGELFF	TGCGCCAGCAGCCAAGAGCTAGCGGGACCAAGTCGGCCCGGGGAGCTGTTTTTT
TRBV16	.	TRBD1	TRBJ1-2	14	CASSAGQGSSGYTF	TGTGCCAGCAGCGCCGGACAGGGATCCTCTGGCTACACCTTC
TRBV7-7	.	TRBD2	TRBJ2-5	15	CASSLKGGGQETQYF	TGTGCTAGCAGCTTAAAGGGCGGGGGACAAGAGACCCAGTACTTC
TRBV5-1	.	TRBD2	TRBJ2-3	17	CASSLVSSGGGSDTQYF	TGCGCCAGCAGCTTGGTATCTAGCGGGGGAGGGTCAGATACGCAGTATTTT
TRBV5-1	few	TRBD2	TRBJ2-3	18	CASIVGSGLAGSTDTQYF	TGCGCCAGCATCGTTGGTAGCGGACTAGCGGGGAGCACAGATACGCAGTATTTT
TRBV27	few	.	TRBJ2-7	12	CASSFSSSRWYF	TGTGCCAGCAGTTTTAGCTCCTCGCGGTGGTACTTC
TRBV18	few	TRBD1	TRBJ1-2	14	CASSTWTGGAGYTF	TGTGCCAGCTCAACCTGGACAGGGGGCGCCGGCTACACCTTC